One and the same sample provided the 2 T cell receptor beta chains below, sequenced in a study of chemoradiotherapy in HPV16-positive cancers (dated by TCRdb to about 2022). Library prep was done by the immunoSEQ multiplex PCR assay. Imported from immuneACCESS, the table was reduced by TCRdb to in-frame sequences with V and J called. These copies leave out some clones; in studies compared against another copy, an unresolved V gene accounts for under half, and the cause of the remainder is not known. In all, the sample holds about 13,000 clones, and around 85% of those were seen once. The ten largest clones add up to 5.5% to 7.5% of the sample. The sequencing here drew on blood, taken from a patient who underwent chemoradiotherapy. These receptors came from a human donor with HPV-associated anogenital cancer.

The genes are TRBV5-6 and TRBJ2-7; 8 bases line up with TRBD1. CDR3 size: 15 residues. V lost 3 bases and J lost 1; bases outside the gene matches: 6. Looked up from germline, CDR1 is SGHDT and CDR2 is YYEEEE. CDR3 nucleotides: TGTGCCAGCAGCTCGTATTACAGGGGGTCCTACGAGCAGTACGTC. Protein product: CASSSYYRGSYEQYV.

The J gene is TRBJ1-2, the V gene TRBV9, with 8 bases that match TRBD1. The CDR3 length is 14 residues. The V gene's germline CDR1 is SGDLS and CDR2 YYNGEE. The junction had 8 bases not matched to a gene; V was cut back by 3 bases and J by 7 bases. The CDR3 DNA reads TGTGCCAGCAGCGCGGGGACAGGCTATGGTGGCTACACCTTC. It specifies CASSAGTGYGGYTF.